The TCR beta chain under discussion was sequenced for a study of T cell responses to AZD1222 COVID-19 vaccine (TCRdb year 2021). A note on the overall study: Because spike-specific TCR depth and breadth did not differ between the two schedules, AZD1222 recipients who got a second dose at roughly 4 weeks were pooled with those who got a second dose at roughly 12 weeks. A total of approximately 230 trial participants underwent TCR sequencing, of whom about 210 received two doses of AZD1222 and roughly 25 received two doses of the MenACWY control vaccine. Enrollment into the trials was organized by age into subgroups of 18-55, 56-69 and 70-plus years, and those subgroups contained approximately 150, 30 and 60 TCR-sequenced participants, respectively.

The CDR3 regions of human TCRbeta chains were subjected to immunosequencing. In the paper's pipeline: Repertoire TCRs were matched against a reference library of SARS-CoV-2-specific TCRs generated with the MIRA antigen-specificity platform. Breadth was defined as the fraction of unique TCRs that were SARS-CoV-2-associated. Depth was defined as the fraction of total T cells that were SARS-CoV-2-associated. Each spike-specific TCR was assigned to its reactive spike region and to a CD4 or CD8 class using the MIRA data. Log10-transformed breadth and depth values were compared by one-way ANOVA with Sidak's multiple comparisons tests. The table comes from immuneACCESS by way of TCRdb, which keeps in-frame sequences with V and J called. Part of the clones is missing from these tables; in studies checked, under half for an unresolved V gene and the rest for unknown reasons. From that table come the V and J calls and clone size; the DNA was used to work out D and trimming. The sample has approximately 110,000 clones on record, 89% of them singletons. Jointly, the top ten make up about 4.3% of the sample.

Beyond this particular receptor, the publication reports: The vaccine-associated CD4 TCRs covered the entire spike protein, and the dominant responses fell in regions 160-218 and 743-854. After two AZD1222 doses, both the breadth and the depth of spike-specific TCRs were significantly higher than at day 0 and than in MenACWY recipients. Nearly half of unique spike-specific TCRs reportedly recognized epitopes outside regions mutated in the B.1.351 and B.1.1.7 variants. Conclusions about previously exposed vaccinees were limited because only a handful of AZD1222 recipients were SARS-CoV-2 seropositive at baseline. In the small 56-69-year group, the increase in depth fell short of significance, most likely because of low power. No day 14 peak-response samples were available, so repertoires were characterized only after the peak T cell response. Most participants were white British and females outnumbered males, and the authors suggested that clonal diversity may have been underestimated.

Taken with the paper, the label for time point translates to: baseline before first vaccination. Samples from vaccinated people were obtained from the UK trials COV001 and COV002, which included a single-blind randomized controlled phase 2/3 trial of AZD1222 (ChAdOx1 nCoV-19) in healthy adults. Trial participant PBMC samples were collected at day 0 and day 28 after the second dose for TCRbeta chain sequencing. Of note for this clone: What this receptor recognizes is not known. No base qualities exist here, and no much larger clone lies one base off it.

V sheds 7 bases and J sheds 6 bases, leaving 15 bases between their ends. From a lookup of the germline V gene (reference sequence), CDR1 and CDR2 are GTSNPN and SVGIG. The CDR3 has 12 amino acids, counting the end cysteine and phenylalanine. Solely the CDR3 DNA is kept, with 36 bases framed from the first base. Recombination connected TRBV30 to TRBJ1-2, with no confident D gene call. The sequenced sample was peripheral blood, obtained on day 0 of AZD1222 vaccination. The sequence was collected from an adult in good health. The CDR3 amino acid sequence is: CAFLESLDGYTF. The DNA sequence reads TGTGCCTTCCTCGAGTCTCTGGATGGCTACACCTTC. Where the CDR3 stops, the reference TRBV30 and TRBJ1-2 genes take over; the full variable domain is SQTIHQWPATLVQPVGSPLSLECTVEGTSNPNLYWYRQAAGRGLQLLFYSVGIGQISSEVPQNLSASRPQDRQFILSSKKLLLSDSGFYLCAFLESLDGYTFGSGTRLTVV.